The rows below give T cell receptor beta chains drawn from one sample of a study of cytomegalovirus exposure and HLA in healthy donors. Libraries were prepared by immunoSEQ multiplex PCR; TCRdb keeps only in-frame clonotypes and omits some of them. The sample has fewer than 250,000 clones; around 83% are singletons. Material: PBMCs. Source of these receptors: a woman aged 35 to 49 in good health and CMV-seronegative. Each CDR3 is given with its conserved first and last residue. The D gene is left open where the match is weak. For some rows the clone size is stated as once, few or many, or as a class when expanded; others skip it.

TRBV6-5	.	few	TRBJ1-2	TGTGCCAGCAGTAATCGCCAGGGGAGCTATGGCTACACCTTC	CASSNRQGSYGYTF
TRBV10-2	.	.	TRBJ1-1	TGCGCCAGCAGTGAGGGGCCCACCAGCACTGAAGCTTTCTTT	CASSEGPTSTEAFF
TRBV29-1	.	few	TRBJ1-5	TGCAGCGTGATACAGGGCGGCAATCAGCCCCAGCATTTT	CSVIQGGNQPQHF
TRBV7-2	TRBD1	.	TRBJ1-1	TGTGCCAGCAGCTCGACAGGGGGCTTACTCACTGAAGCTTTCTTT	CASSSTGGLLTEAFF
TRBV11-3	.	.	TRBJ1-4	TGTGCCAGCAGCTCCCGGGAGGAAAAACTGTTTTTT	CASSSREEKLFF
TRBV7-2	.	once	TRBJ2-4	TGTGCCAGCAGCTTAGGCTGGGGCCCACCGCAGTACTTC	CASSLGWGPPQYF
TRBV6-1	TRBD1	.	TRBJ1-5	TGTGCCAGCAGTGAAGCGGGTGCCGGGACAGTAGCTAATCAGCCCCAGCATTTT	CASSEAGAGTVANQPQHF
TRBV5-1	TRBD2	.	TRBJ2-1	TGCGCCAGCAGCCGGACTAGCGGTTCCAACAATGAGCAGTTCTTC	CASSRTSGSNNEQFF
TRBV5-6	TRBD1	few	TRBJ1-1	TGTGCCAGCACCTCCAGGGGGTTGGACACTGAAGCTTTCTTT	CASTSRGLDTEAFF
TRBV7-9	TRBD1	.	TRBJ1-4	TGTGCCAGCAGCAACAGGGGCACTAATGAAAAACTGTTTTTT	CASSNRGTNEKLFF
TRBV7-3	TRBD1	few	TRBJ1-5	TGTGCCAGCAGCCCCAGGGGGGATCAGCCCCAGCATTTT	CASSPRGDQPQHF
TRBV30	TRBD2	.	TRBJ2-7	TGTGCCTGGAGTTCGACTAGCGGCCACGAGCAGTACTTC	CAWSSTSGHEQYF
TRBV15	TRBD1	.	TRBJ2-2	TGTGCCACCGGCCCAGGGGGCATCGGGGAGCTGTTTTTT	CATGPGGIGELFF
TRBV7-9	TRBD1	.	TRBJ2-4	TGTGCCAGCAGCTTAGAGGGACAGGGGGTCGGACAGTACTTC	CASSLEGQGVGQYF
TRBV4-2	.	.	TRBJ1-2	TGTGCCAGCAGCCAAGATAAGGGGTACGGCTACACCTTC	CASSQDKGYGYTF
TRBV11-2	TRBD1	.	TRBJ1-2	TGTGCCAGCAACCGGGACAGCGTGTTACATGGCTACACCTTC	CASNRDSVLHGYTF
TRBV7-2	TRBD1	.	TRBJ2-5	TGTGCCAGCAGCCGACAGGGGGCCCAAGAGACCCAGTACTTC	CASSRQGAQETQYF
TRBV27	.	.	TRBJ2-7	TGTGCCAGCAGTTTATCAATCGGGAAGTGGGAGCAGTACTTC	CASSLSIGKWEQYF
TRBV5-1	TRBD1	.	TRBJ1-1	TGCGCCAGCAGCTTGGGACAGGGAAGTCGGGAAACTGAAGCTTTCTTT	CASSLGQGSRETEAFF
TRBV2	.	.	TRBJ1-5	TGTGCCAGCAGTGGACCAGGGGAGAGAGGTCAGCCCCAGCATTTT	CASSGPGERGQPQHF
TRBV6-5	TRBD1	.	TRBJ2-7	TGTGCCAGCAGGTTAACACAGGGGTACTCCTACGAGCAGTACTTC	CASRLTQGYSYEQYF
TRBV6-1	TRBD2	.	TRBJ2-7	TGTGCCAGCCGGACTAGCGGCTCGGAAGAGCAGTACTTC	CASRTSGSEEQYF
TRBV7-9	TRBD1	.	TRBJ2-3	TGTGCCAGCAGCTTGTTACAGGGGGGCACAGATACGCAGTATTTT	CASSLLQGGTDTQYF
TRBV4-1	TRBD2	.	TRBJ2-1	TGCGCCAGCAGCCAAGGATTTCTAGCGGGGGGGTTCGAGAATGAGCAGTTCTTC	CASSQGFLAGGFENEQFF
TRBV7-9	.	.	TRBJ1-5	TGTGCCAGCAGCCCAGGTTTCAATCAGCCCCAGCATTTT	CASSPGFNQPQHF
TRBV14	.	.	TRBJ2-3	TGTGCCAGCAGCCAAGAACGGAGCACAGATACGCAGTATTTT	CASSQERSTDTQYF
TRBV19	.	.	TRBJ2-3	TGTGCCAGTAGTAAGGCCCAAGAAGCGCCGCAGTATTTT	CASSKAQEAPQYF
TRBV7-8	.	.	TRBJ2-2	TGTGCCAGCAGCTTAGTGGGCGGGACGGTTACCGGGGAGCTGTTTTTT	CASSLVGGTVTGELFF
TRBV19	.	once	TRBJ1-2	TGTGCCAGTAGTATGCGGGGAAACTATGGCTACACCTTC	CASSMRGNYGYTF
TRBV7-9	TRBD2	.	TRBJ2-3	TGTGCCAGCAGCTTGCGGTACGAGCGGGGTATGCCAGATACGCAGTATTTT	CASSLRYERGMPDTQYF
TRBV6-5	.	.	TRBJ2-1	TGTGCCAGCAGTTCCCGAGTCGGGCGGGACAATGAGCAGTTCTTC	CASSSRVGRDNEQFF
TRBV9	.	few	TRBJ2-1	TGTGCCAGCAGCGTGGGTCAGGGGAGCTCCTACAATGAGCAGTTCTTC	CASSVGQGSSYNEQFF
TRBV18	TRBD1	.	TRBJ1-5	TGTGCCAGCTCCCCGGGACAGGGGAGGAATCAGCCCCAGCATTTT	CASSPGQGRNQPQHF
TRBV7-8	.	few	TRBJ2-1	TGTGCCAGCAGCTTCGCTACCAATGAGCAGTTCTTC	CASSFATNEQFF
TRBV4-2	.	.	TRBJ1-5	TGTGCCAGCAGCCAAGAAGGAGGGCTTTATAGCAATCAGCCCCAGCATTTT	CASSQEGGLYSNQPQHF
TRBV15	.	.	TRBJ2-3	TGTGCCACCAGCAGAGGTAGGGACAATAGCACAGATACGCAGTATTTT	CATSRGRDNSTDTQYF
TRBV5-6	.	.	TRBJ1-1	TGTGCCAGCAGCTTGGCGAACATGAACACTGAAGCTTTCTTT	CASSLANMNTEAFF
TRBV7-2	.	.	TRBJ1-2	TGTGCCAGCAGCCGAAGGTCGGGGGTGGACTATGGCTACACCTTC	CASSRRSGVDYGYTF
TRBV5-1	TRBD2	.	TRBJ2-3	TGCGCCACCCGACCGGGACTAGCAACAGATACGCAGTATTTT	CATRPGLATDTQYF
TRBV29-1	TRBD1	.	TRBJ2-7	TGCAGCGTTGTTACAGGGGGCGCTTCCTACGAGCAGTACTTC	CSVVTGGASYEQYF
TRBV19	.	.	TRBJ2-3	TGTGCCAGTAGTAGCGGGGATAGCACAGATACGCAGTATTTT	CASSSGDSTDTQYF
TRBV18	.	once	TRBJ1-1	TGTGCCAGCTCACCAGTCGCACAAACTGAAGCTTTCTTT	CASSPVAQTEAFF
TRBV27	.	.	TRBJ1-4	TGTGCCAGCGAGGAGCAGGGCTTAGCCGTCTATAGAGGAAAACTGTTTTTT	CASEEQGLAVYRGKLFF
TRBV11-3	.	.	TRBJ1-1	TGTGCCAGCAGCCCACCAACAGCCATGAACACTGAAGCTTTCTTT	CASSPPTAMNTEAFF
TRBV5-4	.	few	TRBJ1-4	TGTGCCAGCAGCTCACGTGAGGGTTCGGCTAATGAAAAACTGTTTTTT	CASSSREGSANEKLFF
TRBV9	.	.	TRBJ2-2	TGTGCCAGCAGCGTAGGGGCTACCGTAGGGGAGCTGTTTTTT	CASSVGATVGELFF
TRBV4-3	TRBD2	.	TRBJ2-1	TGCGCCAGCAGGGGCACTAGCGGAAGCTCCTACAATGAGCAGTTCTTC	CASRGTSGSSYNEQFF
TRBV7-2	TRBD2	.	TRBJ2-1	TGTGCCAGCAGCTCCGCCCGTACTAGCGGACTAGGCTCCTACAATGAGCAGTTCTTC	CASSSARTSGLGSYNEQFF
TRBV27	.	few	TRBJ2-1	TGTGCCAGCAGATCGCAGATGAAGCAGTTCTTC	CASRSQMKQFF
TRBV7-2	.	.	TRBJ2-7	TGTGCCAGCAGCCCATGGGGGGAGCTCACCTACGAGCAGTACTTC	CASSPWGELTYEQYF
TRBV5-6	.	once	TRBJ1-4	TGTGCCAGCAGCTTGTTTCGAGGGCGGGAAAATGAAAAACTGTTTTTT	CASSLFRGRENEKLFF
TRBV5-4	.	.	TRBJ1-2	TGTGCCAGCAGCTTGGCCGGTGGCTACACCTTC	CASSLAGGYTF
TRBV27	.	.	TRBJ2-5	TGTGCCAGCAGATTCGGTGCTCAAGAGACCCAGTACTTC	CASRFGAQETQYF
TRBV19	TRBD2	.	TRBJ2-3	TGTGCCAGTAGTTTGACTAGCGGGAGGCCAGATACGCAGTATTTT	CASSLTSGRPDTQYF
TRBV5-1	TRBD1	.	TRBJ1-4	TGCGCCAGCAGCCCCGGGACAGGGGGCGCGTATGAAAAACTGTTTTTT	CASSPGTGGAYEKLFF
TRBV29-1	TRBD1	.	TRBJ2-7	TGCAGCGTTTCGACAGGGGGACACTACGAGCAGTACTTC	CSVSTGGHYEQYF
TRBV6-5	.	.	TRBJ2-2	TGTGCCAGCAGTTACACCGGTAGCGGAAACACCGGGGAGCTGTTTTTT	CASSYTGSGNTGELFF
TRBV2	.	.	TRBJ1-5	TGTGCCAGCAGTGTACAGGGATCAAATCAGCCCCAGCATTTT	CASSVQGSNQPQHF
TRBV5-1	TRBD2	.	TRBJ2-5	TGCGCCAGCAGCCGAGCGGGAGTGGATGAGACCCAGTACTTC	CASSRAGVDETQYF
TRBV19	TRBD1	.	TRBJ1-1	TGTGCCAGCCGGGACAGGGGTATGGGTAAATCTGAAGCTTTCTTT	CASRDRGMGKSEAFF